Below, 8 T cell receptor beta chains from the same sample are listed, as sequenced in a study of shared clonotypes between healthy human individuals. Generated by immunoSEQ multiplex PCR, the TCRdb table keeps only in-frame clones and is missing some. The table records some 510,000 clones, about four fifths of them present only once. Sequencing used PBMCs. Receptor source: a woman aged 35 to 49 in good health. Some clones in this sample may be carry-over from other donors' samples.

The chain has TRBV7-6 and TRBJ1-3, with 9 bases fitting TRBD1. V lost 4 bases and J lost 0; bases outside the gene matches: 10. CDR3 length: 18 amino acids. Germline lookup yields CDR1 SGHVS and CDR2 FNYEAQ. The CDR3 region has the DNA TGTGCCAGCAGCTCTAACCTCGGACAGGGGTACTCTGGAAACACCATATATTTT. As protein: CASSSNLGQGYSGNTIYF.

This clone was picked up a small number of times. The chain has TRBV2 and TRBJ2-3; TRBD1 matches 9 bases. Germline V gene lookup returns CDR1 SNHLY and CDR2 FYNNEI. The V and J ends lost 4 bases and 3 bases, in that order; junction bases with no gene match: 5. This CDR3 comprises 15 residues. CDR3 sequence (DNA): TGTGCCAGCAGTGGGGACAGGGCTAGTACAGATACGCAGTATTTT. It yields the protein CASSGDRASTDTQYF.

The CDR3: CASSYGRSSYNEQFF. The CDR3 DNA is TGTGCCAGCAGCTACGGGCGCTCCTCCTACAATGAGCAGTTCTTC. This chain uses TRBV7-3 with TRBJ2-1; D ambiguous. Germline CDR1 reads SGHTA; CDR2 reads FQGTGA. The V end was cut by 4 bases, the J end by 0 bases, with 10 bases between. The CDR3 length is 15 residues.

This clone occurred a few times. The chain's CDR3 is CSVAGLAGGPDETQYF. CDR3 nucleotides: TGCAGCGTCGCGGGACTAGCGGGAGGGCCAGACGAGACCCAGTACTTC. The chain couples TRBV29-1 to TRBJ2-5; 16 nucleotides align to TRBD2. The CDR3 is 16 amino acids. After removal of 6 bases from V and 5 bases from J, the junction contained 9 bases not matched to a gene. Germline V gene lookup returns CDR1 SQVTM and CDR2 ANQGSEA.

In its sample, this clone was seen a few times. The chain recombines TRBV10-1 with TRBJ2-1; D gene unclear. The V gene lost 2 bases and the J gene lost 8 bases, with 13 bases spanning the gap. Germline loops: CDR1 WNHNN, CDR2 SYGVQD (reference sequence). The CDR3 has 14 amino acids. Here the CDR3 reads CASSEDGWWDEQFF. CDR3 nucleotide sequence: TGCGCCAGCAGTGAGGACGGGTGGTGGGATGAGCAGTTCTTC.

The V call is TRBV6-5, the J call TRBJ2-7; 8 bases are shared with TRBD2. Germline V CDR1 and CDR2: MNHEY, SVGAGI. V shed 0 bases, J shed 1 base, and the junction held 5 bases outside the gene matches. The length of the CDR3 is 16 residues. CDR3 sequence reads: CASSYSKRERSYEQYF. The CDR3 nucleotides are TGTGCCAGCAGTTACTCGAAGCGGGAGAGATCCTACGAGCAGTACTTC.

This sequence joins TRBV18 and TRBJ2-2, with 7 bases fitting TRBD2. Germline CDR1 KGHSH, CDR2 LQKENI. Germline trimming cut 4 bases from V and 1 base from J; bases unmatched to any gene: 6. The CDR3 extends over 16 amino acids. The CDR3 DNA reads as TGTGCCAGCTCACAAACGACTAGCCAGAACACCGGGGAGCTGTTTTTT. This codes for CASSQTTSQNTGELFF.

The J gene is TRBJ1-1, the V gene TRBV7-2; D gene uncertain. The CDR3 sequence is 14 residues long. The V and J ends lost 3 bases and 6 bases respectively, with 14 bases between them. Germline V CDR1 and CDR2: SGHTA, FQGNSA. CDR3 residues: CASSLRKVGSEAFF. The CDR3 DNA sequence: TGTGCCAGCAGCTTGCGGAAAGTCGGATCTGAAGCTTTCTTT. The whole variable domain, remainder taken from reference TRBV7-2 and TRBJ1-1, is GAGVSQSPSNKVTEKGKDVELRCDPISGHTALYWYRQSLGQGLEFLIYFQGNSAPDKSGLPSDRFSAERTGGSVSTLTIQRTQQEDSAVYLCASSLRKVGSEAFFGQGTRLTVV.